Listed below are T cell receptor beta chains from one sample, sequenced in a study of T-cell reconstitution after alpha-beta-depleted transplantation in children. TCRdb re-derived calls from the PCR reads in MiXCR, one entry per CDR3 protein. The sample comprises some 830,000 distinct CDR3 sequences, roughly 15% of which are singletons, and around 5% rests with the top ten. The material sequenced was PBMCs, mostly from graft donor cells, taken 360 days after TCRalphabeta/CD19-depleted stem cell transplant. These receptors were obtained from a male patient younger than 18 who had a stem cell transplant for acute lymphoblastic leukemia, so the T cells may come from the graft donor. The CDR3 runs from the conserved cysteine through the conserved F or W. The D gene is left open where the match is weak. Size tells how often a clone was seen (once, few, many) or the class of an expanded clone, and some rows leave it out.

J: TRBJ2-1
D: TRBD2
V: TRBV4-1
size: .
DNA: TGCGCCAGCAGCCCGCGATTTCAGACTAGCGGGAGCAATGAGCAGTTCTTC
CDR3: CASSPRFQTSGSNEQFF

J: TRBJ2-3
D: .
V: TRBV13
size: .
DNA: TGTGCCAGCAGCATAGGACGGCGGTGGGATACGCAGTATTTT
CDR3: CASSIGRRWDTQYF

J: TRBJ2-7
D: TRBD2
V: TRBV5-1
size: many
DNA: TGCGCCAGCAGCGGGACTAGCGGGAGGTACGAGCAGTACTTC
CDR3: CASSGTSGRYEQYF

J: TRBJ2-7
D: .
V: TRBV29-1
size: many
DNA: TGCAGCGTTGAGGCAGCCGAGGGATTCAGCTCCTACGAGCAGTACTTC
CDR3: CSVEAAEGFSSYEQYF

J: TRBJ2-3
D: TRBD2
V: TRBV7-9
size: .
DNA: TGTGCCAGGAGTGGGACGGGGGGGGCGGATACGCAGTATTTT
CDR3: CARSGTGGADTQYF

J: TRBJ1-2
D: .
V: TRBV4-1
size: .
DNA: TGCGCCAGCAGCCAACCTGCTCGACAGTCCAGAGGCGGCTACACCTTC
CDR3: CASSQPARQSRGGYTF

J: TRBJ2-1
D: .
V: TRBV4-1
size: .
DNA: TGCGCCAGCGGGGCTCTCCCCCTCTACAATGAGCAGTTCTTC
CDR3: CASGALPLYNEQFF

J: TRBJ2-2
D: .
V: TRBV6-2/TRBV6-3
size: .
DNA: TGTGCCAGCACCTGGACGGCCTACCCACTGAACACCGGGGAGCTGTTTTTT
CDR3: CASTWTAYPLNTGELFF

J: TRBJ2-1
D: TRBD2
V: TRBV7-2
size: many
DNA: TGTGCCAGCAGCTTAGCGGGGAGGGCCAAGAATGAGCAGTTCTTC
CDR3: CASSLAGRAKNEQFF

J: TRBJ2-3
D: TRBD2
V: TRBV7-9
size: .
DNA: TGTGCCAGCAGCTTAGACTGGGAGGGAGGGCCAGATACGCAGTATTTT
CDR3: CASSLDWEGGPDTQYF

J: TRBJ1-6
D: TRBD1
V: TRBV10-3
size: .
DNA: TGTGCCATCAGTGACACGACCAGGGGGTCACGGAATTCACCCCTCCACTTT
CDR3: CAISDTTRGSRNSPLHF

J: TRBJ2-7
D: TRBD2
V: TRBV5-1
size: many
DNA: TGCGCCAGCAGCGCCACTAGCGGGAGCTCCTACGAGCAGTACTTC
CDR3: CASSATSGSSYEQYF

J: TRBJ2-3
D: .
V: TRBV4-1
size: few
DNA: TGCGCCAGCAGCCGACGGCTGGACGTTACCACAGATACGCAGTATTTT
CDR3: CASSRRLDVTTDTQYF

J: TRBJ2-3
D: .
V: TRBV7-3
size: few
DNA: TGTGCCAGCAGCTTATCGTGGACTCCTGGGTCAGATACGCAGTATTTT
CDR3: CASSLSWTPGSDTQYF

J: TRBJ2-4
D: .
V: TRBV4-1
size: .
DNA: TGCGCCAGCAGCCAATTGCCGGCAATGCTAGCCAAAAACATTCAGTACTTC
CDR3: CASSQLPAMLAKNIQYF

J: TRBJ2-3
D: .
V: TRBV18
size: .
DNA: TGTGCCAGCTCACCACTACGGATGAGGGGGGAAGATACGCAGTATTTT
CDR3: CASSPLRMRGEDTQYF

J: TRBJ2-7
D: .
V: TRBV9
size: few
DNA: TGTGCCAGCAGCTCCTTTCCCAGGGGTCGTGGCCTCGAGCAGTACTTC
CDR3: CASSSFPRGRGLEQYF

J: TRBJ2-5
D: TRBD2
V: TRBV2
size: few
DNA: TGTGCCAGCAGTGAAGCGGCCGGGAGGGCCGAAGAGACCCAGTACTTC
CDR3: CASSEAAGRAEETQYF

J: TRBJ1-2
D: .
V: TRBV29-1
size: few
DNA: TGCAGCGCCGGAGGCTACACCTTC
CDR3: CSAGGYTF

J: TRBJ2-6
D: TRBD1
V: TRBV24-1
size: few
DNA: TGTGCCACCAGTGACCCGACAGGGTTGGGGAGCTCTGGGGCCAACGTCCTGACTTTC
CDR3: CATSDPTGLGSSGANVLTF

J: TRBJ2-7
D: .
V: TRBV21-1
size: .
DNA: TGTGCCAGCACGGGGGGTAGCGGGAGTTACGAGCAGTACTTC
CDR3: CASTGGSGSYEQYF

J: TRBJ1-2
D: TRBD1
V: TRBV25-1
size: few
DNA: TGTGCCAGCAGTAGAACAGGGGGCGGGGGTGAAGGCTACACCTTC
CDR3: CASSRTGGGGEGYTF

J: TRBJ1-5
D: .
V: TRBV12-3/TRBV12-4
size: .
DNA: TGTGCCAGCAGTTTAGCCTATTCACAGGGCGCGAAAAATAAGCCCCAGCATTTT
CDR3: CASSLAYSQGAKNKPQHF

J: TRBJ2-3
D: .
V: TRBV5-1
size: .
DNA: TGCGCCAGCAGCCTTTACTCGCGCACAGATACGCAGTATTTT
CDR3: CASSLYSRTDTQYF

J: TRBJ2-1
D: .
V: TRBV7-9
size: many
DNA: TGTGCCAGCAGCTTAGGGGTCTCCTACAATGAGCAGTTCTTC
CDR3: CASSLGVSYNEQFF

J: TRBJ2-5
D: .
V: TRBV5-1
size: few
DNA: TGCGCCAGCAGCTTGGAGCTTAGCAGGGGGGTCTATCAAGAGACCCAGTACTTC
CDR3: CASSLELSRGVYQETQYF

J: TRBJ2-1
D: .
V: TRBV2
size: .
DNA: TGTGCCAGCAGTGAGGAGCACCCGAGCTCCTACAATGAGCAGTTCTTC
CDR3: CASSEEHPSSYNEQFF

J: TRBJ1-4
D: TRBD1
V: TRBV6-5
size: .
DNA: TGTGCCAGCAGTTACGACAGGGGCGGTGAAAAACTGTTTTTT
CDR3: CASSYDRGGEKLFF

J: TRBJ2-7
D: .
V: TRBV27
size: .
DNA: TGTGTCAGCAGTTTGTCAGAAGACTACGAGCAGTACTTC
CDR3: CVSSLSEDYEQYF

J: TRBJ2-7
D: TRBD2
V: TRBV5-1
size: .
DNA: TGCGCCAGCAGCTTCACGGGGACTAGCGGATTCTACGAGCAGTACTTC
CDR3: CASSFTGTSGFYEQYF

J: TRBJ2-3
D: .
V: TRBV24-1
size: few
DNA: TGTGCCACCAGTGAACAGGCGACAGATACGCAGTATTTT
CDR3: CATSEQATDTQYF

J: TRBJ2-7
D: .
V: TRBV4-2
size: few
DNA: TGTGCCAGCAGCCAAGAAGCCGAGGGAGTCCCCTTTGAGCAGTACTTC
CDR3: CASSQEAEGVPFEQYF

J: TRBJ2-7
D: TRBD1
V: TRBV5-1
size: .
DNA: TGCGCCAGCAGCTTGTCCACAGGGGTCGGCGAGCAGTACTTC
CDR3: CASSLSTGVGEQYF

J: TRBJ2-3
D: .
V: TRBV29-1
size: many
DNA: TGCAGCCCCCCTCGGCGGGCAGATACGCAGTATTTT
CDR3: CSPPRRADTQYF

J: TRBJ2-2
D: TRBD1
V: TRBV4-1
size: .
DNA: TGCGCCAGCAGGCACACAGGGGGCCCCGGGGAGCTGTTTTTT
CDR3: CASRHTGGPGELFF

J: TRBJ1-5
D: .
V: TRBV16
size: few
DNA: TGTGCCAGCAGCCGGGGACAAACCTTCAATCAGCCCCAGCATTTT
CDR3: CASSRGQTFNQPQHF

J: TRBJ2-1
D: TRBD2
V: TRBV5-1
size: many
DNA: TGCGCCAGCAGCTTGTTACTAGCGGGAAACAATGAGCAGTTCTTC
CDR3: CASSLLLAGNNEQFF

J: TRBJ2-1
D: TRBD2
V: TRBV14
size: .
DNA: TGTGCCAGCAGCCCCTACCGGGGAAGTAGCGGGAGGGGAAATGAGCAGTTCTTC
CDR3: CASSPYRGSSGRGNEQFF

J: TRBJ2-3
D: .
V: TRBV20-1
size: .
DNA: TGCAGTGCTACAGGGAGGATAGCTGCTAGCACAGATACGCAGTATTTT
CDR3: CSATGRIAASTDTQYF

J: TRBJ2-5
D: .
V: TRBV7-9
size: .
DNA: TGTGCCAGCAGCTTAGAACTAGTCACGGAGACCCAGTACTTC
CDR3: CASSLELVTETQYF

J: TRBJ1-2
D: TRBD1
V: TRBV6-1
size: many
DNA: TGTGCCAGCAGGGAACTACAGGGGGCAAACTATGGCTACACCTTC
CDR3: CASRELQGANYGYTF

J: TRBJ2-6
D: TRBD2
V: TRBV28
size: few
DNA: TGTGCCAGCAGTGTAGAACAAGGGAGGGGAGTTAACGTCCTGACTTTC
CDR3: CASSVEQGRGVNVLTF

J: TRBJ1-4
D: .
V: TRBV7-9
size: few
DNA: TGTGCCATGGGGGGAAGTGAAAAACTGTTTTTT
CDR3: CAMGGSEKLFF

J: TRBJ1-1
D: .
V: TRBV12-3/TRBV12-4
size: .
DNA: TGTGCCAGCAGTTTATTCAGGGGCAGGGGCACTGAAGCTTTCTTT
CDR3: CASSLFRGRGTEAFF

J: TRBJ2-7
D: .
V: TRBV28
size: few
DNA: TGTGCCAGCAGTTCCCGCTTCAGGGAGGACGAGCAGTACTTC
CDR3: CASSSRFREDEQYF

J: TRBJ2-7
D: TRBD1
V: TRBV18
size: .
DNA: TGTGCCAGCTCACCGGGACAGACCCTTTACTACGAGCAGTACTTC
CDR3: CASSPGQTLYYEQYF

J: TRBJ1-2
D: TRBD1
V: TRBV5-6
size: many
DNA: TGTGCCAGCAGCTGGGGACAGTCACGGTACGGCTACACCTTC
CDR3: CASSWGQSRYGYTF

J: TRBJ1-2
D: .
V: TRBV29-1
size: few
DNA: TGCAGCGTCGAACCCCGGGGCGGAGGCTACACCTTC
CDR3: CSVEPRGGGYTF

J: TRBJ1-1
D: TRBD1
V: TRBV6-1
size: few
DNA: TGTGCCAGCAGCCCACCACAGGGGACAGTCCTTCACACTGAAGCTTTCTTT
CDR3: CASSPPQGTVLHTEAFF